Presented here are 7 T cell receptor beta chains from one specimen sequenced in a study of regulatory T cells in long-lasting Graves disease. TCR beta libraries were built with iRepertoire HTBI primers and Arm-PCR of CDR3 regions. TCRdb used MiXCR to reprocess the multiplex PCR reads, holding one entry per CDR3 protein. The data show about half a million distinct CDR3 sequences, 12% seen once. Time point given: newly diagnosed GD, antithyroid drugs for less than 3 months. After RNA was extracted from PBMCs, the TCR library was made from it. The same data also went into a second study, on T cells in Graves' hyperthyroidism and ophthalmopathy.

The sequenced sample was peripheral blood mononuclear cells (PBMCs), obtained at new diagnosis, from a patient treated with antithyroid drugs. These receptors were taken from a woman in her 30s with Graves disease.

This clonotype was seen at least ten times. The rearrangement uses TRBV30 and TRBJ1-4, with D possibly TRBD1 on 6 matching bases. The CDR3 covers 13 residues. Germline V gene sequence: CDR1 GTSNPN, CDR2 SVGIG (reference sequence). The V end was cut by 5 bases, the J end by 13 bases, with 20 bases between. The CDR3 is CAWERKSGAGLFF. CDR3 coding DNA: TGTGCCTGGGAACGTAAATCAGGGGCGGGACTGTTTTTT.

This clonotype showed up many times. The V and J genes are TRBV7-9 and TRBJ2-5; no clear D. V dropped 5 bases and J dropped 3 bases, with 16 bases sitting between them. The CDR3 contains 15 residues. Germline CDR1 SEHNR, CDR2 FQNEAQ (reference sequence). This chain's CDR3 is CASSDALGHKETQYF. Written as DNA, the CDR3 is TGTGCCAGCAGCGACGCCCTCGGCCATAAAGAGACCCAGTACTTC.

The chain carries TRBV6-5 and TRBJ1-3; a possible D gene is TRBD1 (5 bases). Trimming left V 0 bases short and J 4 bases short, with 10 bases between. Germline V gene sequence: CDR1 MNHEY, CDR2 SVGAGI. The CDR3 is made up of 15 amino acids. CDR3 sequence: CASSYSRGVGNTIYF. Written as DNA, the CDR3 is TGTGCCAGCAGTTACTCGAGAGGGGTCGGAAACACCATATATTTT.

This chain joins TRBV7-9 and TRBJ2-1; 9 nucleotides align to TRBD2. V lost 5 bases, J lost 9 bases, and 23 bases stayed unmatched. Per germline, CDR1 SEHNR and CDR2 FQNEAQ (reference sequence). The length of the CDR3 is 19 residues. The CDR3: CASSRLFVGLAGRMCEQFF. The CDR3 nucleotides read TGTGCCAGCAGCCGGCTCTTCGTGGGTCTAGCGGGAAGGATGTGTGAGCAGTTCTTC.

This clonotype appeared many times. This chain joins TRBV10-3 and TRBJ2-7; 7 bases agree with TRBD2. The junction had 8 bases not matched to a gene; V was cut back by 2 bases and J by 4 bases. Germline assignment: CDR1 ENHRY and CDR2 SYGVKD. CDR3 length equals 15 residues. The CDR3 sequence: CAISEPASGQYEQYF. The CDR3 DNA reads as TGTGCCATCAGTGAGCCGGCTAGCGGCCAATACGAGCAGTACTTC.

This chain uses TRBV20-1 with TRBJ1-5; possible D gene TRBD1, 5 bases. The germline V and J ends were trimmed by 1 base and 1 base, with 17 bases remaining between them. Germline-derived CDR1 and CDR2 are DFQATT and SNEGSKA (reference sequence). CDR3 size: 17 residues. CDR3 nucleotides: TGCAGTGCTAGAGGCCCCTCAATGGGGGGGAGCAATCAGCCCCAGCATTTT. Its translation is CSARGPSMGGSNQPQHF.

This clonotype was counted at least ten times. CDR3 DNA sequence: TGTGCCAGCAGTTTGTTCCCTAGCGGGCACAATGAGCAGTTCTTC. This encodes CASSLFPSGHNEQFF. The chain links TRBV12-3 or TRBV12-4 to TRBJ2-1; 8 nucleotides agree with TRBD2. The CDR3 runs to 15 residues. Unmatched junction bases numbered 6, after V lost 3 bases and J lost 5 bases.